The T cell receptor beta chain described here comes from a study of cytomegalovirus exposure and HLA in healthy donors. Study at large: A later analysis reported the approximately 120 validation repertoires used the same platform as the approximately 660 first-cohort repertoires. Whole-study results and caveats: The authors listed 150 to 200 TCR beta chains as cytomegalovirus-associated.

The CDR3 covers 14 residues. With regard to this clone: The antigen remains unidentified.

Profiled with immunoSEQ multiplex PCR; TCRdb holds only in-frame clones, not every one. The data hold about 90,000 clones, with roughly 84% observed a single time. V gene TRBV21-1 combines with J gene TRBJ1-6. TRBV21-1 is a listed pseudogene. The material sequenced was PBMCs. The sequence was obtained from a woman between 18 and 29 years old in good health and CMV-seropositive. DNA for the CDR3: TGTGCCAGCCGCCAGACTACCATGAGGACACCCCTCCACTTT. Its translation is CASRQTTMRTPLHF.